This T cell receptor (beta chain) was identified during a study of cytomegalovirus exposure and HLA in healthy donors. Study-wide context: HLA-typed donors contributed around 82 million unique TCRs, which were held in an early data release.

Regarding this clone: Its antigen is not identified.

Study outcomes and limitations: The only immune exposure information that was available was CMV serostatus. Later analysis suggested links between common viral pathogens and several top significant clusters. The study recorded 160 or so TCR beta chains that were cytomegalovirus-associated.

PCR was performed using 60 Vbeta and 13 Jbeta primers. The data were produced by immunoSEQ multiplex PCR, yet TCRdb's version contains in-frame clones alone and is incomplete. The table shows 150,000 to 200,000 clones, with around 78% occurring only once. Looked up from germline, CDR1 is KGHSH and CDR2 is LQKENI. V shed 8 bases and J 5 bases; nucleotides not matched to a gene: 6. This CDR3 region has 14 residues. The receptor was derived from a woman in her forties in good health and CMV-seronegative. The chain recombines TRBV18 with TRBJ2-7, with 13 bases identical to TRBD2. Material for sequencing was PBMCs. CDR3 loop: CASAGLAGAHEQYF. CDR3 bases: TGTGCCAGCGCCGGACTAGCGGGAGCCCACGAGCAGTACTTC.